The 12 T cell receptor beta chains in this list originate from one sample, sequenced in a study of T cells in Graves' hyperthyroidism and ophthalmopathy. Amplification of TCR beta CDR3 regions used RNA as the template. First-round RT-PCR of the TCR CDR3 relied on the HTBI primer set. TCRdb fed the multiplex PCR reads into MiXCR, producing one record per CDR3 protein. The sample has approximately 530,000 distinct CDR3 sequences, around 15% seen once. Sequenced input: blood. These receptors all stem from a woman in her late teens or twenties with Graves' hyperthyroidism.

This clonotype was detected ten times or more. The genes are TRBV12-3 or TRBV12-4 and TRBJ2-7; 12 nucleotides agree with TRBD2. V dropped 7 bases and J dropped 3; count of bases not matched to a gene: 10. This CDR3 is 16 amino acids long. CDR3 residues: CASNGLAGGSIYEQYF. In DNA form, the CDR3 reads TGTGCCAGCAACGGGCTAGCGGGAGGGAGTATCTACGAGCAGTACTTC.

This clonotype was seen many times. This rearrangement joins TRBV12-3 or TRBV12-4 to TRBJ1-5; D remains unclear. Trimming took off 6 bases at V and 3 bases at J, with 9 bases between the two ends. The length of the CDR3 is 13 residues. For the CDR3, the DNA is TGTGCCAGCAGCCCTTTTGACAATCAGCCCCAGCATTTT. It yields the protein CASSPFDNQPQHF.

This clonotype has at least ten counts. One end of the junction varies from germline; a read error may be responsible. The V call is TRBV5-1, the J call TRBJ2-3, with D possibly being TRBD1 or TRBD2 (5 bases each). The germline V gene encodes CDR1 SGHRS and CDR2 YFSETQ. The CDR3 has 14 residues. The CDR3 DNA sequence: TGTGCCAGCAGTCCGGGACCCAGCACAGATACGCAGTATTTT. Translating it yields CASSPGPSTDTQYF.

This clonotype came up a few times. The chain links TRBV20-1 to TRBJ2-3; no clear D gene. The CDR3 sequence is 13 residues long. Trimming removed 5 bases at V and 5 bases at J, with 14 bases between. Per germline, CDR1 DFQATT and CDR2 SNEGSKA (reference sequence). CDR3 DNA: TGCAGTGCTGGAAGGTGGGCTGAAGATACGCAGTATTTT. It codes for CSAGRWAEDTQYF.

This chain links TRBV13 with TRBJ1-2; D may be TRBD1 (6 bases). The germline gives CDR1 PRHDT, CDR2 FYEKMQ (reference sequence). Trimming took off 8 bases at V and 7 bases at J, with 20 bases between the two ends. The CDR3 length is 14 residues. For the CDR3, the DNA is TGTGCCAGCGGGAAAGGACAGCCCCTCTTTGGCTACACCTTC. Its protein is CASGKGQPLFGYTF.

This clonotype has more than one count but fewer than ten. The chain combines TRBV14 with TRBJ1-6; TRBD1 agrees at 8 bases. The CDR3 consists of 13 residues. V gave up 9 bases and J gave up 8 bases; unmatched junction bases: 6. Germline CDR1 and CDR2: SGHDN and FVKESK. This chain's CDR3 is CASTGTGYSPLHF. In DNA, the CDR3 is TGTGCCAGTACCGGGACAGGTTATTCACCCCTCCACTTT.

The chain employs TRBV5-1 and TRBJ2-3; 8 nucleotides align to TRBD2. After removal of 4 bases from V and 2 bases from J, the junction contained 6 bases not matched to a gene. Germline V gene lookup returns CDR1 SGHRS and CDR2 YFSETQ. The CDR3 totals 15 residues. CDR3 coding DNA: TGCGCCAGCAGCCCGGGACTAGTCTACACAGATACGCAGTATTTT. Its protein is CASSPGLVYTDTQYF. The variable domain in full, completed from reference TRBV5-1 and TRBJ2-3, reads KAGVTQTPRYLIKTRGQQVTLSCSPISGHRSVSWYQQTPGQGLQFLFEYFSETQRNKGNFPGRFSGRQFSNSRSEMNVSTLELGDSALYLCASSPGLVYTDTQYFGPGTRLTVL.

This clonotype was observed many times. The rearrangement uses TRBV7-8 and TRBJ2-5; 9 bases match TRBD1. Looked up from germline, CDR1 is SGHVS and CDR2 is FQNEAQ. This CDR3 region has 15 residues. Losses at the gene ends were 2 bases for V and 5 bases for J; bases not matched to a gene: 6. The CDR3 DNA is TGTGCCAGCAGCTTATGGGACAGGGACAGGGAGACCCAGTACTTC. Protein product: CASSLWDRDRETQYF.

In its sample, this clonotype was seen many times. The chain couples TRBV7-9 to TRBJ1-1, with D possibly being TRBD1 (5 bases). Germline CDR1 SEHNR, CDR2 FQNEAQ (reference sequence). The CDR3 sequence is 14 residues long. Trimming pared 3 bases from V and 6 bases from J, leaving 14 bases between. CDR3 bases: TGTGCCAGCAGCTTGGGGCGGAACGGCCCTGAAGCTTTCTTT. As protein: CASSLGRNGPEAFF. The complete variable domain, with remaining parts taken from reference TRBV7-9 and TRBJ1-1, reads DTGVSQNPRHKITKRGQNVTFRCDPISEHNRLYWYRQTLGQGPEFLTYFQNEAQLEKSRLLSDRFSAERPKGSFSTLEIQRTEQGDSAMYLCASSLGRNGPEAFFGQGTRLTVV.

This clonotype was seen at least ten times. This chain links TRBV7-2 with TRBJ1-6; 7 nucleotides align to TRBD1. The V gene's germline CDR1 is SGHTA and CDR2 FQGNSA. The CDR3 is 14 amino acids. V was clipped by 5 bases and J by 6 bases; unmatched bases: 4. CDR3 coding DNA: TGTGCCAGCAGCCCCACAGGGGTTAATTCACCCCTCCACTTT. This sequence encodes CASSPTGVNSPLHF.

This clonotype occurred many times. The chain has TRBV7-8 and TRBJ1-1; D is unresolved. Trimming left V 2 bases short and J 1 base short, with 14 bases between. Per the germline V gene, CDR1 is SGHVS and CDR2 is FQNEAQ. This CDR3 region has 16 residues. CDR3 amino acids: CASSLTNTIPNTEAFF. In DNA, the CDR3 is TGTGCCAGCAGCTTAACCAACACCATCCCGAACACTGAAGCTTTCTTT.

At least ten counts were recorded for this clonotype. This chain links TRBV12-3 or TRBV12-4 with TRBJ1-5; TRBD1 might be the D (5 bases). The CDR3 is made up of 15 amino acids. V shed 5 bases and J shed 0 bases, with 11 bases lying between them. The CDR3 sequence is CASSKQENSNQPQHF. Here the CDR3 DNA reads TGTGCCAGCAGTAAACAGGAAAATAGCAATCAGCCCCAGCATTTT.